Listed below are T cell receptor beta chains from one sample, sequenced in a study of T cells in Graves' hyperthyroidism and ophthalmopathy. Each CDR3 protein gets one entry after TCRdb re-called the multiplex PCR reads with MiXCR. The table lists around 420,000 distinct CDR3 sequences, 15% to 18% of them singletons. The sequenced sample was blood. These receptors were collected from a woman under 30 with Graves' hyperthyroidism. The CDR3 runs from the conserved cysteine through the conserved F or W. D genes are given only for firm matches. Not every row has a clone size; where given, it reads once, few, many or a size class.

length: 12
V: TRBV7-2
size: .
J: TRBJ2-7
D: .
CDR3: CASSLDAFEQYF
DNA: TGTGCCAGCAGTCTAGATGCCTTCGAGCAGTACTTC

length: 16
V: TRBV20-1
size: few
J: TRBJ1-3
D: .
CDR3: CSARDFTGLARNTIYF
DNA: TGCAGTGCTAGAGATTTTACAGGGTTGGCTAGAAACACCATATATTTT

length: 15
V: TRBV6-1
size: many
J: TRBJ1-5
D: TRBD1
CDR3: CASRPTGGTDQPQHF
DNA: TGTGCCAGCAGACCTACAGGGGGGACCGATCAGCCCCAGCATTTT

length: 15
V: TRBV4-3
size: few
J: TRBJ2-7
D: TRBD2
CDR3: CASSQGLAGVYEQYF
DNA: TGCGCCAGCAGCCAGGGACTAGCGGGGGTCTACGAGCAGTACTTC

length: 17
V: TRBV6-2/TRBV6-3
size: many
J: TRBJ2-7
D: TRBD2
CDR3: CASRGRTSSSLRYEQYF
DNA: TGTGCCAGCAGGGGACGGACTAGCTCCTCCCTTCGCTACGAGCAGTACTTC

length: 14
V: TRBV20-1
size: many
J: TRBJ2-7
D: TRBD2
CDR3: CSATRGRASYEQYF
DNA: TGCAGTGCTACGCGCGGGAGGGCCTCCTACGAGCAGTACTTC

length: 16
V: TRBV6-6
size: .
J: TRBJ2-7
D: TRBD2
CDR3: CASSYSHGLVLNEQYF
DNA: TGTGCCAGCAGTTACTCACACGGACTAGTTTTAAACGAGCAGTACTTC

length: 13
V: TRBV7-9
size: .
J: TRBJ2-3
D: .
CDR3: CASSLPQLDTQYF
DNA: TGTGCCAGCAGCTTACCCCAGCTTGATACGCAGTATTTT

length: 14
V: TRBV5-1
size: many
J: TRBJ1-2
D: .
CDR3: CASSLGGQNYGYTF
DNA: TGTGCCAGCAGTTTAGGCGGGCAGAACTATGGCTACACCTTC

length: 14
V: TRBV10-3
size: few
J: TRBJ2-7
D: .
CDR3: CATTGKADSYEQYF
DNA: TGTGCCACCACGGGAAAGGCCGACTCCTACGAGCAGTACTTC

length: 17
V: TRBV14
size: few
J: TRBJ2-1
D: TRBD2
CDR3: CASSPGSQLAGNNEQFF
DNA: TGTGCCAGCAGCCCAGGTTCCCAACTAGCGGGAAATAATGAGCAGTTCTTC

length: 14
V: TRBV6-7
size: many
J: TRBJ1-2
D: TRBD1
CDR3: CASSYSGTGWGYTF
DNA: TGTGCCAGCAGTTATTCCGGGACAGGATGGGGCTACACCTTC

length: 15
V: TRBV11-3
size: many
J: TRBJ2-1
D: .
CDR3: CASSLDHRVLDEQFF
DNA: TGTGCCAGCAGCTTAGATCACAGGGTCCTCGATGAGCAGTTCTTC

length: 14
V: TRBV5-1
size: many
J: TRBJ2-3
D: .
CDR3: CASSSRGGTDTQYF
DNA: TGCGCCAGCAGCTCCAGGGGGGGGACAGATACGCAGTATTTT

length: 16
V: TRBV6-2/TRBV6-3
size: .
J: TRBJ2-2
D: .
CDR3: CASTRAFRSNTGELFF
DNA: TGTGCCAGCACCCGTGCTTTCCGGTCGAACACCGGGGAGCTGTTTTTT

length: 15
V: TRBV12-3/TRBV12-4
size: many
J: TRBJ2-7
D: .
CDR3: CASSSPGRGTYEQYF
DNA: TGTGCCAGCAGTTCCCCGGGGAGGGGGACGTACGAGCAGTACTTC

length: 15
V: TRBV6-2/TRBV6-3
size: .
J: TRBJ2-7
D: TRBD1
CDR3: CASSYGDSTTYEQYF
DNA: TGTGCCAGCAGTTACGGGGACAGCACTACCTACGAGCAGTACTTC